This note documents a single T cell receptor (beta chain) sequence. Its antigen is unknown. The data originate from a study of graft-versus-host responses after intestinal transplantation. Study context: Following induction with anti-thymocyte globulin, all recipients were given tacrolimus and steroids for approximately 3 years.

The CDR3 runs to 15 residues. Trimming removed 8 bases from V and 2 bases from J; junction bases left unmatched: 10. Germline CDR1 and CDR2: MNHNS and SASEGT. TCRdb's copy holds only in-frame clones and misses some; the assay was immunoSEQ multiplex PCR. The sample has 85,000 to 90,000 clones; 80% to 95% are singletons. Study observations and caveats: Early post-transplant HvG declines were associated with peak circulating GvH clone levels. GvH clones occurred in recipient marrow; some first appeared in ileum or blood.

The material sequenced was unstimulated CD4+ T cells sorted from spleen or lymph node cells, taken before transplant. V gene TRBV6-1 combines with J gene TRBJ2-3; 7 nucleotides match TRBD2. This sequence was found in a human donor who was the organ donor for an intestinal transplant. As DNA, the CDR3 is TGTGCCAGCGCTAGGGAGGGGTGGTACACAGATACGCAGTATTTT. It codes for CASAREGWYTDTQYF.